This T cell receptor (beta chain) derives from a study of blood T cell repertoires in COVID-19. Overall study context: T cells, B-cell-depleted T cells, or PBMCs supplied cDNA or gDNA.

In Cohort 3, a recovered donor had either two negative PCRs, clearance, or symptom resolution. The CDR3 runs to 18 residues. Trimming cost V 0 bases and J 0 bases; bases outside gene matches: 9. In germline, CDR1 is SGHRS, CDR2 YFSETQ. In the original workflow: Reference gene primers were amplified, and this amplification served to estimate nucleated cell counts. Using immunoSEQ multiplex PCR, the repertoire was profiled, and TCRdb retains in-frame clones only, with some absent. D and trimming were read from the DNA, whereas the V and J calls and clone size are those reported in that table. This sample has about 280,000 clones; 85% occur once, and the top ten carry 2.5%.

This clonotype was sampled from a woman aged 50 to 60 who had recovered from COVID-19. The genes are TRBV5-1 and TRBJ2-1; 7 nucleotides align to TRBD2. Sequencing was performed on PBMCs or T cells enriched from blood (not recorded which). The CDR3 sequence is CASSLDPLAESSYNEQFF. As DNA, the CDR3 is TGCGCCAGCAGCTTGGACCCCCTAGCGGAAAGCTCCTACAATGAGCAGTTCTTC.